The following is a T cell receptor beta chain sequence with its context. Per the study methods: Researchers report that nucleated cell counts were estimated from reference gene primer amplification. Sequenced by immunoSEQ multiplex PCR; TCRdb stores in-frame clones only, minus some. That table gives V, J and clone size, and the DNA gave D and trimming. Of around 130,000 clones listed, about 81% are singletons. This entry is derived from a study of blood T cell repertoires in COVID-19. The overall study: Collection of acute and convalescent COVID-19 samples took place in the United States, Italy and Spain.

This CDR3 spans 15 amino acids. Germline V lookup: CDR1 LGHNA, CDR2 YNFKEQ. Unmatched junction bases numbered 7, after V lost 4 bases and J lost 6 bases. The chain recombines TRBV4-2 with TRBJ2-1; 9 bases agree with TRBD2. The sample taken for sequencing was peripheral blood. This TCR came from an elderly woman with acute or convalescent COVID-19. The CDR3 nucleotides read TGTGCCAGCAGCCTCCTTAGCGGGGGTTTCAATGAGCAGTTCTTC. Encoded protein: CASSLLSGGFNEQFF.